The 13 T cell receptor beta chains in this list originate from one sample, sequenced in a study of T cell responses to AZD1222 COVID-19 vaccine (dated by TCRdb to the early 2020s). The sample's time point, from its label and the paper: baseline before first vaccination. Read against the paper, the sample's treatment or condition label means: meningococcal conjugate vaccine given as trial control. Preparation of the library involved the immunoSEQ multiplex PCR assay. TCRdb mirrors the immuneACCESS table, restricted to in-frame sequences. Some clones are absent from its copies; in checked studies, under half trace to an unresolved V gene, and the reason for the others is unknown. For this sample the table gives roughly 200,000 clones, of which approximately 94% were detected only once. Together, the top ten hold roughly 0.99% of the sample. The material was peripheral blood, obtained on day 0 of MenACWY control vaccination. The receptors were gathered from an adult in good health.

This clone appeared a single time. V usage is TRBV6-5 and J usage is TRBJ1-5; D may be TRBD1 (5 bases). The V end lost 5 bases, the J end lost 6 bases, and 14 bases lay between the germline ends. The CDR3 loop spans 14 amino acids. The germline CDR1 and CDR2 sequences are MNHEY and SVGAGI. CDR3 DNA sequence: TGTGCCAGCAGTCCGGACAATTTGGGTCAGCCCCAGCATTTT. Protein product: CASSPDNLGQPQHF.

The chain employs TRBV28 and TRBJ1-1; the D gene is possibly TRBD1 (6 bases). CDR3 length: 16 residues. V shed 5 bases and J shed 4 bases, with 20 bases lying between them. The V gene's germline CDR1 is MDHEN and CDR2 SYDVKM. CDR3 residues: CASSPMRGAPSTEAFF. CDR3 sequence (DNA): TGTGCCAGCAGTCCCATGCGGGGGGCGCCGAGCACTGAAGCTTTCTTT.

The V call is TRBV30, the J call TRBJ2-1; 8 nucleotides line up with TRBD1. This CDR3 is built from 12 residues. Looked up from germline, CDR1 is GTSNPN and CDR2 is SVGIG (reference sequence). After removal of 5 bases from V and 6 bases from J, the junction contained 3 bases not matched to a gene. CDR3: CAWSTGGNEQFF. Here the CDR3 DNA reads TGTGCCTGGTCAACAGGGGGCAATGAGCAGTTCTTC. Variable domain in full (rest from reference TRBV30 and TRBJ2-1): SQTIHQWPATLVQPVGSPLSLECTVEGTSNPNLYWYRQAAGRGLQLLFYSVGIGQISSEVPQNLSASRPQDRQFILSSKKLLLSDSGFYLCAWSTGGNEQFFGPGTRLTVL.

The chain links TRBV7-6 to TRBJ1-1; D is ambiguous. From germline, CDR1 is SGHVS and CDR2 FNYEAQ. CDR3 size: 15 residues. V lost 6 bases to trimming and J lost 7 bases, with 21 bases between them. The CDR3 protein is CASSSRKIDGHEAFF. The CDR3 region has the DNA TGTGCCAGCAGTTCCCGCAAAATTGACGGTCATGAAGCTTTCTTT.

The chain carries TRBV7-9 and TRBJ1-1; D is unresolved. V lost 2 bases, J lost 4 bases, and 11 bases lay in between. From germline, CDR1 is SEHNR and CDR2 FQNEAQ (reference sequence). There are 14 residues in the CDR3. The CDR3 sequence is CASSLTGPTTEAFF. The DNA of the CDR3 is TGTGCCAGCAGCTTAACCGGGCCGACCACTGAAGCTTTCTTT.

This clone was picked up one time. This sequence joins TRBV28 and TRBJ2-1, with TRBD2 matching 7 bases. This CDR3 is 16 amino acids long. Per germline, CDR1 MDHEN and CDR2 SYDVKM. The trim removed 6 bases at V and 3 bases at J, leaving 11 bases unmatched. CDR3 sequence: CASRVGAGVLYNEQFF. The CDR3 DNA sequence: TGTGCCAGCAGGGTCGGCGCGGGGGTTCTCTACAATGAGCAGTTCTTC.

V gene TRBV6-2 or TRBV6-3 combines with J gene TRBJ2-6; the D call may be TRBD1 or TRBD2 (5 bases each). The CDR3 has 15 amino acids. CDR1 MNHEY and CDR2 SVGEGT come from the germline V gene. V was pared by 2 bases and J by 0 bases, with 5 bases between. CDR3 nucleotide sequence: TGTGCCAGCAGTTACGGGGGCTCTGGGGCCAACGTCCTGACTTTC. This encodes CASSYGGSGANVLTF.

The rearrangement links TRBV2 to TRBJ1-2; no definite D call. Germline CDR1 and CDR2: SNHLY and FYNNEI. V was shortened by 3 bases and J by 2 bases, with 13 bases between the two germline ends. This CDR3 comprises 15 residues. The CDR3 sequence is CASSDFPGANYGYTF. The CDR3 DNA is TGTGCCAGCAGTGACTTCCCCGGAGCAAACTATGGCTACACCTTC.

A word on this clone: The germline gene is not matched at one end of the junction; a read error may be the cause. The rearrangement links TRBV19 to TRBJ2-7; the D gene could be TRBD1 or TRBD2 (5 bases each). CDR1 is LNHDA, CDR2 SQIVND, per germline (reference sequence). CDR3 size: 14 residues. For the CDR3, the DNA is TGTGCCAGTAGTCGGGACCCCTTAGGGTACGGGCAGTACTTC. This encodes CASSRDPLGYGQYF.

This clone has only one observation. CDR3 region: CASSIGGSGYGYTF. CDR3 coding DNA: TGTGCCAGTAGTATTGGGGGGAGCGGCTATGGCTACACCTTC. V usage is TRBV19 and J usage is TRBJ1-2, with D possibly being TRBD1 (5 bases). This CDR3 is 14 amino acids long. Per germline, CDR1 LNHDA and CDR2 SQIVND (reference sequence). Trimming removed 3 bases from V and 4 bases from J, with 12 bases in between.

CDR3: CASSSPDGRYTF. CDR3 sequence (DNA): TGTGCCAGCAGCTCCCCCGACGGCCGCTACACCTTC. The chain has TRBV5-4 and TRBJ1-2; D uncertain. This CDR3 is built from 12 residues. Looked up from germline, CDR1 is SGHNT and CDR2 is YYREEE (reference sequence). The V gene lost 3 bases and the J gene lost 9 bases, with 12 bases spanning the gap. Using reference TRBV5-4 and TRBJ1-2 for the parts outside the CDR3, the full variable domain is ETGVTQSPTHLIKTRGQQVTLRCSSQSGHNTVSWYQQALGQGPQFIFQYYREEENGRGNFPPRFSGLQFPNYSSELNVNALELDDSALYLCASSSPDGRYTFGSGTRLTVV.

The chain has TRBV2 and TRBJ2-5; 13 nucleotides align to TRBD2. From germline, CDR1 is SNHLY and CDR2 FYNNEI. The CDR3 length is 15 residues. The trim removed 5 bases at V and 2 bases at J, leaving 2 bases unmatched. CDR3 nucleotide sequence: TGTGCCAGCAGTCGGACTAGCGGGGGACAAGAGACCCAGTACTTC. This sequence encodes CASSRTSGGQETQYF.

As DNA, the CDR3 is TGTGCCAGCAGTGTGTCAAGGGTTGGGGCCAACGTCCTGACTTTC. Amino acids: CASSVSRVGANVLTF. The chain employs TRBV2 and TRBJ2-6; the D is unclear. V lost 4 bases to trimming and J lost 3 bases, with 10 bases between them. The CDR3 length is 15 residues. Germline CDR1 is SNHLY and CDR2 is FYNNEI.